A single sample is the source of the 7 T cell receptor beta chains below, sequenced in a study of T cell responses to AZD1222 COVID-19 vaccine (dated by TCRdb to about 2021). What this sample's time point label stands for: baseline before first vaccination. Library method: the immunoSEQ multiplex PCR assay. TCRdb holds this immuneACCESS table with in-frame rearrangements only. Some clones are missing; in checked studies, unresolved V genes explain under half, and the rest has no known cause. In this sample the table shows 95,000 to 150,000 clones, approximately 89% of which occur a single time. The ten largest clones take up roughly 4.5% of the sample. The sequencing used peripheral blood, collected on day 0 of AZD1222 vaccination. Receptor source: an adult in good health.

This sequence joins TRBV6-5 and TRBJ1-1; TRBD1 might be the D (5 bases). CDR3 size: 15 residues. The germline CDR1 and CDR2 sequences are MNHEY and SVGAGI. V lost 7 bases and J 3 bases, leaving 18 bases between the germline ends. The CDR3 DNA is TGTGCCAGCATATTTAGGGGCGGAAAAGACACTGAAGCTTTCTTT. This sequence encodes CASIFRGGKDTEAFF.

The CDR3 DNA reads TGTGCCAGCAGCGGTCGGGGGCTGGATTCACCCCTCCACTTT. Translated: CASSGRGLDSPLHF. V gene TRBV9 combines with J gene TRBJ1-6; TRBD1 is a possible D gene (6 bases). Germline CDR1 and CDR2: SGDLS and YYNGEE. The CDR3 is 14 residues long. Deletions cut 3 bases from V and 8 bases from J, with 12 bases between.

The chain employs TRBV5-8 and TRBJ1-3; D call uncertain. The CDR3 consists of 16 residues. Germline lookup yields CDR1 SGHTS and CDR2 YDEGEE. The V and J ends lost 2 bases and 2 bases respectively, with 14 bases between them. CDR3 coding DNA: TGTGCCAGCAGCTTCGCCGCCCCGGGGACTGGAAACACCATATATTTT. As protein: CASSFAAPGTGNTIYF.

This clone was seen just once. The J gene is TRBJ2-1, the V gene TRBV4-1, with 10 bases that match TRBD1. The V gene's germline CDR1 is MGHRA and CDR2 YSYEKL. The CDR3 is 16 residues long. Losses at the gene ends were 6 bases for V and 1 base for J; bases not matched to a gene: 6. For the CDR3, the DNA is TGCGCCAGCAGTAGGGGACAGGGGCGATCCTACAATGAGCAGTTCTTC. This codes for CASSRGQGRSYNEQFF.

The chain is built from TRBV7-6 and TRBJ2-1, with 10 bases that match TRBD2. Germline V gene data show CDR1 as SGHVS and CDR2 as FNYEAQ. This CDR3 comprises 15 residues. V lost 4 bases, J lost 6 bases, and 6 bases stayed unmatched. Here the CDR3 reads CASSSLAGAPNEQFF. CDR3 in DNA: TGTGCCAGCAGCTCGCTAGCGGGAGCCCCCAATGAGCAGTTCTTC.

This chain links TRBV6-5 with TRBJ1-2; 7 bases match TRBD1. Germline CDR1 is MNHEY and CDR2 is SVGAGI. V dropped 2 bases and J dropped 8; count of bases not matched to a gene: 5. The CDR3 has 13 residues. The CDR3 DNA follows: TGTGCCAGCAGTTACCCGGACAGGAACGGCTACACCTTC. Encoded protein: CASSYPDRNGYTF.

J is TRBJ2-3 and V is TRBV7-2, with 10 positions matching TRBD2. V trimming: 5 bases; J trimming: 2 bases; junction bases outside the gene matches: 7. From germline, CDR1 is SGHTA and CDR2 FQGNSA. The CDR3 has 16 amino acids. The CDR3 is CASSRRLAGPTDTQYF. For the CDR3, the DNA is TGTGCCAGCAGCCGGAGACTAGCGGGCCCCACAGATACGCAGTATTTT.